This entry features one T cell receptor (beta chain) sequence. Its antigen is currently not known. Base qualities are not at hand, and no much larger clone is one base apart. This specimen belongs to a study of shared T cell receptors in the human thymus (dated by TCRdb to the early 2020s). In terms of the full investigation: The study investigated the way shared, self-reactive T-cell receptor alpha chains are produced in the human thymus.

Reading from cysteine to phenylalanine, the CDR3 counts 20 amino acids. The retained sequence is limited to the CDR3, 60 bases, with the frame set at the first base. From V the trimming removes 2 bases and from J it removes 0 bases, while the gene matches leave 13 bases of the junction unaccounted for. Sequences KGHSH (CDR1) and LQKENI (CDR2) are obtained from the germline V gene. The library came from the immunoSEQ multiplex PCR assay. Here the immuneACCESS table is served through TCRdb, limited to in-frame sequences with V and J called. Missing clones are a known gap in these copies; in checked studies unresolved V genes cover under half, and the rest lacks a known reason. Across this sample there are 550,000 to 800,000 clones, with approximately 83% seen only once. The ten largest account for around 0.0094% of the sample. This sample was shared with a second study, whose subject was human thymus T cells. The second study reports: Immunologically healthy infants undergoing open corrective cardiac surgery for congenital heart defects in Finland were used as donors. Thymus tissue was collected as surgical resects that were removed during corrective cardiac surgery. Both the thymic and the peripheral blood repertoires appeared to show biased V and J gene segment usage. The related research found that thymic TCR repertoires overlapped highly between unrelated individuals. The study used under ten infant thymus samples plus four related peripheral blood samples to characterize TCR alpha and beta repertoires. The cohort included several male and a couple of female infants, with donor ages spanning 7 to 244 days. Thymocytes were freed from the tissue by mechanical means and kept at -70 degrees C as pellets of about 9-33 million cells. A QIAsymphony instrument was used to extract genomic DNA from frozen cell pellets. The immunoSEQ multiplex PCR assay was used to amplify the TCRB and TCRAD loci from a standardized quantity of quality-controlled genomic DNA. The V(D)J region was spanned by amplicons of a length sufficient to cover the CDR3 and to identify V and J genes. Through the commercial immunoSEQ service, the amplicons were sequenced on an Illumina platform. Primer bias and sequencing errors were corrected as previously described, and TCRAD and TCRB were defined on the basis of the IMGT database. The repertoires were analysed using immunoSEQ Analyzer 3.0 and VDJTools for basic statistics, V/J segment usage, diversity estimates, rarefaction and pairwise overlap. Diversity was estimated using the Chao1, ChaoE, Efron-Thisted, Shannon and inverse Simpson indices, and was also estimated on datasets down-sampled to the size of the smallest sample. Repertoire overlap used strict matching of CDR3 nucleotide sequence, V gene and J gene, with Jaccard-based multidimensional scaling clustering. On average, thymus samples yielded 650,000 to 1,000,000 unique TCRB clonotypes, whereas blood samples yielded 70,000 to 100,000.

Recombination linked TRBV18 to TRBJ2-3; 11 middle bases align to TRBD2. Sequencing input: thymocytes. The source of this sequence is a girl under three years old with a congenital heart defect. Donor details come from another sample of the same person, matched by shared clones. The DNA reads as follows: TGTGCCAGCTCACCAAATATCAGACTAGCGGGGAGATCTAGCACAGATACGCAGTATTTT. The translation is CASSPNIRLAGRSSTDTQYF.